Each of the 29 T cell receptor beta chains below was sequenced from the same sample in a study of regulatory T cells in long-lasting Graves disease. CDR3 regions were amplified by Arm-PCR using iRepertoire HTBI primers to build TCR beta libraries. TCRdb re-called the multiplex PCR reads with MiXCR, one entry per CDR3 protein. The repertoire includes 250,000 to 400,000 distinct CDR3 sequences, more than 15% of them detected once, and more than 30% sits in the top ten. Time point: newly diagnosed GD, antithyroid drugs for less than 3 months. PBMC RNA was the source of the TCR library. The sample in question was peripheral blood mononuclear cells (PBMCs), obtained at new diagnosis, from a patient treated with antithyroid drugs. These receptors were taken from a female donor with Graves disease.

This chain links TRBV12-3 or TRBV12-4 with TRBJ1-5, with TRBD1 matching 8 bases. The V and J ends lost 5 bases and 4 bases, in that order; junction bases with no gene match: 4. The CDR3 spans 14 residues. The CDR3: CASSDRQGNQPQHF. The CDR3 region has the DNA TGTGCCAGCAGTGACCGACAGGGGAATCAGCCCCAGCATTTT.

A remark on this clonotype: Since a much larger clone is just one base distant, this may be a read error. The chain carries TRBV30 and TRBJ1-5; 7 nucleotides match TRBD1. CDR3 length equals 15 residues. J was trimmed by 4 bases and V by 1 base; bases with no gene match: 7. The germline V gene has CDR1 GTSNPN and CDR2 SVGIG (reference sequence). CDR3 protein: CAWSGEARGNQPQHF. In DNA, the CDR3 is TGTGCCTGGAGTGGCGAGGCCAGGGGGAATCAGCCCCAGCATTTT.

The chain carries TRBV3-1 and TRBJ2-1, with D tentatively TRBD1 or TRBD2 (5 bases each). The V end was cut by 3 bases, the J end by 6 bases, with 18 bases between. The length of the CDR3 is 16 residues. Germline lookup yields CDR1 LGHDT and CDR2 YNNKEL (reference sequence). The CDR3 DNA is TGTGCCAGCAGCCAGGGGCTACTAGTCGGGCTCAATGAGCAGTTCTTC. It codes for CASSQGLLVGLNEQFF.

This rearrangement joins TRBV7-2 to TRBJ2-1; TRBD1 agrees at 9 bases. J was trimmed by 7 bases and V by 3 bases; bases with no gene match: 13. The germline V gene encodes CDR1 SGHTA and CDR2 FQGNSA. This CDR3 is built from 17 residues. CDR3 in amino acids: CASSFPSTGGYSNEQFF. The CDR3 coding sequence is TGTGCCAGCAGCTTCCCCTCGACAGGGGGGTATTCGAATGAGCAGTTCTTC.

This clonotype occurred many times. The chain carries TRBV12-5 and TRBJ2-2, with D hard to call. The CDR3 consists of 16 residues. V shed 7 bases and J shed 6 bases, with 21 bases lying between them. The V gene's germline CDR1 is LGHNT and CDR2 FRNRAP. In DNA form, the CDR3 reads TGTGCTAGTGCAAGTGGGCATCTACCCCCACCCGGGGAGCTGTTTTTT. As protein: CASASGHLPPPGELFF.

The chain couples TRBV5-6 to TRBJ2-2, with a tentative D call TRBD2 (6 bases). Per germline, CDR1 SGHDT and CDR2 YYEEEE. The CDR3 sequence is 14 residues long. V was trimmed by 4 bases and J by 5 bases, leaving 12 bases between them. CDR3 nucleotide sequence: TGTGCCAGCAGCCACGGTGGAGGGACCGGGGAGCTGTTTTTT. Amino acid sequence: CASSHGGGTGELFF.

This clonotype was observed a few times. V usage is TRBV5-8 and J usage is TRBJ1-3; D gene unclear. This CDR3 is built from 16 residues. Per germline, CDR1 SGHTS and CDR2 YDEGEE. Trimming pared 0 bases from V and 0 bases from J, leaving 10 bases between. The CDR3 sequence is CASSLVGPDSGNTIYF. The CDR3 coding sequence is TGTGCCAGCAGCTTGGTGGGTCCAGACTCTGGAAACACCATATATTTT.

This clonotype has at least ten counts. J is TRBJ2-2 and V is TRBV12-3 or TRBV12-4, with a tentative D call TRBD1 (5 bases). The CDR3 sequence is 15 residues long. The ends were cut back, 3 bases at V and 5 bases at J, with 13 bases in the middle. The CDR3 nucleotides are TGTGCCAGCAGTTTCTACCAGGGTGGGACCGGGGAGCTGTTTTTT. This encodes CASSFYQGGTGELFF.

This clonotype was counted many times. The V and J genes are TRBV2 and TRBJ2-1; TRBD1 or TRBD2 may be the D gene (6 bases each). CDR3 length: 16 amino acids. Germline CDR1 is SNHLY and CDR2 is FYNNEI. Trimming took 6 bases from V and 2 from J, leaving 17 bases between them. CDR3 loop: CASRTGQTSAYNEQFF. CDR3 DNA sequence: TGTGCCAGCAGGACAGGACAGACTAGTGCCTACAATGAGCAGTTCTTC.

This clonotype was seen a few times. V is TRBV14 and J is TRBJ2-5; 11 bases map to TRBD2. The CDR3 has 18 amino acids. The ends lost 2 bases at V and 4 bases at J; junction bases unmatched: 12. Germline V gives CDR1 SGHDN, CDR2 FVKESK. The CDR3 region has the DNA TGTGCCAGCAGCCAAACCACTAGCGGGAGAGGCCTGAGAGAGACCCAGTACTTC. Its translation: CASSQTTSGRGLRETQYF.

The chain recombines TRBV12-3 or TRBV12-4 with TRBJ1-5; no clear D gene. The CDR3 contains 14 residues. Trimming removed 1 base at V and 3 bases at J, with 7 bases between. Written as DNA, the CDR3 is TGTGCCAGCAGTTTAGGTTTGAACAATCAGCCCCAGCATTTT. Residues: CASSLGLNNQPQHF.

This clonotype was seen at least ten times. The gene calls are TRBV11-2 and TRBJ1-2; possibly TRBD1 for D (5 bases). The germline V and J ends were trimmed by 2 bases and 10 bases, with 14 bases remaining between them. The V gene's germline CDR1 is SGHAT and CDR2 FQNNGV. The CDR3 extends over 13 amino acids. The CDR3 DNA reads as TGTGCCAGCAGCTTATACTGGGGGGAGGACTACACCTTC. It encodes CASSLYWGEDYTF.

Comment on this clonotype: Without the conserved terminal phenylalanine or tryptophan, this CDR3 likely stems from a read error. The V and J genes are TRBV2 and TRBJ2-5; 9 positions agree with TRBD2. This CDR3 is 15 amino acids long. CDR1 is SNHLY, CDR2 FYNNEI, per germline. Here the CDR3 reads CVSTYSGTSRETQYY. The DNA for the CDR3 is TGTGTCAGCACCTACTCCGGGACTAGCCGGGAGACCCAGTACTAC.

This clonotype was detected ten times or more. The CDR3 spells CASSLTGGSEFF. Written as DNA, the CDR3 is TGTGCCAGCAGTTTAACTGGCGGGAGTGAGTTCTTC. This chain connects TRBV28 to TRBJ2-1; 7 nucleotides match TRBD2. The CDR3 loop spans 12 amino acids. CDR1 and CDR2 (germline): MDHEN, SYDVKM. J was trimmed by 14 bases and V by 2 bases; bases with no gene match: 6.

This clonotype was observed many times. J is TRBJ1-6 and V is TRBV15; D is uncertain. V dropped 0 bases and J dropped 0 bases, with 9 bases sitting between them. The CDR3 is 17 residues long. Looked up from germline, CDR1 is LNHNV and CDR2 is YYDKDF (reference sequence). CDR3 nucleotides: TGTGCCACCAGCAGAGATTTAGGGAGCTCCTATAATTCACCCCTCCACTTT. It translates to CATSRDLGSSYNSPLHF.

This clonotype was counted many times. This chain uses TRBV20-1 with TRBJ1-5; D gene ambiguous. The CDR3 consists of 12 residues. V was pared by 3 bases and J by 9 bases, with 12 bases between. The germline gives CDR1 DFQATT, CDR2 SNEGSKA (reference sequence). CDR3 bases: TGCAGTGCTAGCGAGCGGACGGGGCCCCAGCATTTT. Its translation: CSASERTGPQHF.

This clonotype was seen at least ten times. The chain is built from TRBV7-2 and TRBJ1-2; D is undetermined. V gave up 1 base and J gave up 2 bases, with 17 bases separating them. The length of the CDR3 is 17 residues. CDR1 is SGHTA, CDR2 FQGNSA, per germline. The CDR3, as DNA: TGTGCCAGCAGCTTAGGACCCCCCTCAGTTTCAAACTATGGCTACACCTTC. It codes for CASSLGPPSVSNYGYTF.

There are a few counts of this clonotype. The rearrangement joins TRBV5-1 to TRBJ2-7, with D perhaps being TRBD1 or TRBD2 (5 bases each). The CDR3 totals 15 residues. Germline CDR1 reads SGHRS; CDR2 reads YFSETQ. V was clipped by 3 bases and J by 3 bases, with 16 bases between them. The CDR3 nucleotides read TGCGCCAGCAGCTACATAGGGGACCTCCTCTACGAGCAGTACTTC. It codes for CASSYIGDLLYEQYF. The full variable domain, rest sourced from reference TRBV5-1 and TRBJ2-7, is KAGVTQTPRYLIKTRGQQVTLSCSPISGHRSVSWYQQTPGQGLQFLFEYFSETQRNKGNFPGRFSGRQFSNSRSEMNVSTLELGDSALYLCASSYIGDLLYEQYFGPGTRLTVT.

J is TRBJ2-7 and V is TRBV11-3; 8 nucleotides line up with TRBD1. This CDR3 contains 15 residues. Trimming at V came to 1 base and at J to 4 bases, leaving 6 bases not matched to a gene. Germline V lookup: CDR1 SGHNT, CDR2 YENEEA. The CDR3 nucleotides read TGTGCCAGCAGCTTAGGGGCAGGGGGCCGGTACGAGCAGTACTTC. As protein: CASSLGAGGRYEQYF.

There are many counts of this clonotype. The rearrangement uses TRBV20-1 and TRBJ2-7; D may be TRBD1 (6 bases). This CDR3 is 13 amino acids long. The germline V and J ends were trimmed by 3 bases and 0 bases, with 9 bases remaining between them. CDR1 and CDR2 from the germline V gene are DFQATT and SNEGSKA (reference sequence). The chain's CDR3 is CSASRGSSYEQYF. The CDR3 region has the DNA TGCAGTGCTAGTAGGGGGAGCTCCTACGAGCAGTACTTC.

This clonotype was seen many times. The chain couples TRBV18 to TRBJ1-2, with 10 bases aligning to TRBD1. The germline V gene encodes CDR1 KGHSH and CDR2 LQKENI. The length of the CDR3 is 14 residues. Trimming at V came to 5 bases and at J to 6 bases, leaving 6 bases not matched to a gene. The CDR3 DNA is TGTGCCAGCTCATCCCGACAGGGGGCGGATGGCTACACCTTC. It is translated as CASSSRQGADGYTF.

V gene TRBV19 combines with J gene TRBJ1-3; no reliable D call. From germline, CDR1 is LNHDA and CDR2 SQIVND (reference sequence). The CDR3 consists of 14 residues. V shed 4 bases and J shed 2 bases, with 9 bases lying between them. The CDR3 is CASSNFRTGNTIYF. Here the CDR3 DNA reads TGTGCCAGTAGTAATTTCAGAACTGGAAACACCATATATTTT.

In its sample, this clonotype was seen many times. The chain joins TRBV13 to TRBJ1-1; 7 nucleotides agree with TRBD1. The CDR3 is 14 residues long. Germline CDR1 and CDR2: PRHDT and FYEKMQ (reference sequence). The J segment lost 11 bases and the V segment lost 0 bases, leaving 9 bases of the junction unmatched. For the CDR3, the DNA is TGTGCCAGCAGCTTAGGACAGGGGACTTTAGGGGCTTTCTTT. Translated, it gives CASSLGQGTLGAFF.

In its sample, this clonotype was seen many times. This chain links TRBV7-6 with TRBJ2-7; D is possibly TRBD2 (5 bases). Germline values: CDR1 SGHVS, CDR2 FNYEAQ. Trimming removed 5 bases from V and 1 base from J, with 12 bases in between. The CDR3 sequence is 14 residues long. Here the CDR3 reads CASSPTTNSYEQYF. CDR3 nucleotides: TGTGCCAGCAGCCCGACGACTAATTCCTACGAGCAGTACTTC. Combining the CDR3 with reference TRBV7-6 and TRBJ2-7 gives the whole variable domain GAGVSQSPRYKVTKRGQDVALRCDPISGHVSLYWYRQALGQGPEFLTYFNYEAQQDKSGLPNDRFSAERPEGSISTLTIQRTEQRDSAMYRCASSPTTNSYEQYFGPGTRLTVT.

The gene calls are TRBV9 and TRBJ2-5, with D possibly matching TRBD1 (6 bases). Germline CDR1 reads SGDLS; CDR2 reads YYNGEE. The CDR3 loop spans 16 amino acids. V was clipped by 4 bases and J by 4 bases, with 20 bases between them. In DNA form, the CDR3 reads TGTGCCAGCAGCCCTCAAGTGCTGGCAGGGGTAGAGACCCAGTACTTC. Its translation: CASSPQVLAGVETQYF.

The chain combines TRBV2 with TRBJ1-2; D unresolved. From germline, CDR1 is SNHLY and CDR2 FYNNEI. Trimming stripped 1 base from V and 5 bases from J, with 8 bases between. CDR3 length: 13 residues. CDR3 in DNA: TGTGCCAGCAGTGAAGGGAGAGAGTATGGCTACACCTTC. As protein: CASSEGREYGYTF.

On this clonotype itself: This may come from a read error, since a much larger clone is one base off. The V and J genes are TRBV6-9 and TRBJ2-5; D gene unclear. Germline assignment: CDR1 MNHGY and CDR2 SVAAGI. The CDR3 runs 13 residues. The CDR3 DNA reads TGTACCAGCAGCTATGGCCCTCCGGAGACCCAGTACTTC. Its translation: CTSSYGPPETQYF.

This clonotype was seen at least ten times. This chain connects TRBV18 to TRBJ2-6; D is ambiguous. CDR1 and CDR2 from the germline V gene are KGHSH and LQKENI. The CDR3 is 13 amino acids. Trimming cost V 8 bases and J 2 bases, with 7 bases left between them. The chain's CDR3 is CASSPAGANVLTF. As DNA, the CDR3 is TGTGCCAGCAGCCCGGCTGGGGCCAACGTCCTGACTTTC.

This clonotype has at least ten counts. The chain carries TRBV7-9 and TRBJ1-1, with TRBD1 as a possible D gene (6 bases). Germline CDR1 and CDR2: SEHNR and FQNEAQ (reference sequence). The V end lost 3 bases, the J end lost 6 bases, and 14 bases lay between the germline ends. The CDR3 sequence is 14 residues long. This chain's CDR3 is CASSLGFGGAEAFF. The CDR3 coding sequence is TGTGCCAGCAGCTTGGGGTTCGGGGGCGCTGAAGCTTTCTTT.